These 32 T cell receptor beta chains were all obtained from the same sample, sequenced in a study of T cell responses to AZD1222 COVID-19 vaccine. The data were produced by immunoSEQ multiplex PCR, yet TCRdb's version contains in-frame clones alone and is incomplete. The sample carries 150,000 to 200,000 clones, around 90% recorded once. This sample comprised peripheral blood, obtained on day 0 of AZD1222 vaccination. These TCRs come from an adult in good health.

The rearrangement links TRBV5-1 to TRBJ2-1, with TRBD2 identical over 13 bases. The V and J ends lost 6 bases and 10 bases, in that order; junction bases with no gene match: 7. The CDR3 totals 14 residues. Germline V CDR1 and CDR2: SGHRS, YFSETQ. As DNA, the CDR3 is TGCGCCAGCACCCTAGAGGGACTAGCGGGAGAGCAGTTCTTC. Its protein product is CASTLEGLAGEQFF.

This chain links TRBV11-2 with TRBJ2-7, with 11 bases fitting TRBD1. With 5 bases clipped from V and 7 bases from J, the junction kept 4 bases outside the gene matches. This CDR3 spans 13 amino acids. Germline loops: CDR1 SGHAT, CDR2 FQNNGV. The CDR3 here is CASSPDRGQEQYF. The CDR3 DNA reads TGTGCCAGCAGCCCGGACAGGGGGCAAGAGCAGTACTTC.

This clone was counted a single time. V gene TRBV5-6 combines with J gene TRBJ1-1; 9 nucleotides match TRBD1. Losses at the gene ends were 4 bases for V and 3 bases for J; bases not matched to a gene: 4. Germline assignment: CDR1 SGHDT and CDR2 YYEEEE. The length of the CDR3 is 14 residues. The CDR3 DNA sequence: TGTGCCAGCAGCCGTGGGACAGGGCACACTGAAGCTTTCTTT. Translated, it gives CASSRGTGHTEAFF.

There are a few counts of this clone. This rearrangement joins TRBV28 to TRBJ2-6; D is uncertain. V dropped 3 bases and J dropped 9 bases, with 6 bases sitting between them. This CDR3 region has 12 residues. Germline lookup yields CDR1 MDHEN and CDR2 SYDVKM. CDR3 in amino acids: CASSLASNVLTF. The CDR3 coding sequence is TGTGCCAGCAGTTTGGCCAGCAACGTCCTGACTTTC.

This clone was observed a few times. V and J are TRBV14 and TRBJ2-5; perhaps D is TRBD1 or TRBD2 (6 bases each). This CDR3 spans 15 amino acids. Trimming stripped 3 bases from V and 5 bases from J, with 16 bases between. Germline V gives CDR1 SGHDN, CDR2 FVKESK. CDR3 protein: CASSHLGGVYETQYF. The CDR3 DNA is TGTGCCAGCAGCCATCTGGGGGGCGTTTACGAGACCCAGTACTTC.

The gene calls are TRBV4-2 and TRBJ1-1, with 7 bases matching TRBD1. The CDR3 covers 14 residues. J lost 6 bases, V lost 3 bases, and 7 bases had no gene match. Germline CDR1 and CDR2: LGHNA and YNFKEQ. Here the CDR3 reads CASSQTDTGAEAFF. CDR3 nucleotide sequence: TGTGCCAGCAGCCAGACCGATACAGGGGCTGAAGCTTTCTTT.

This clone has only a few counts. The chain joins TRBV19 to TRBJ2-2; 10 nucleotides line up with TRBD2. Germline-derived CDR1 and CDR2 are LNHDA and SQIVND (reference sequence). J lost 3 bases, V lost 6 bases, and 10 bases had no gene match. The CDR3 is 17 residues long. CDR3 DNA: TGTGCCAGTAGCGCCTTTCAGCGGGGGGGATACACCGGGGAGCTGTTTTTT. Protein: CASSAFQRGGYTGELFF.

The V and J genes are TRBV28 and TRBJ1-5, with a possible D match to TRBD1 (6 bases). Per the germline V gene, CDR1 is MDHEN and CDR2 is SYDVKM. The CDR3 has 13 residues. V lost 2 bases and J lost 14, with 16 bases in between. CDR3 sequence reads: CASSLGGGTEKHF. As DNA, the CDR3 is TGTGCCAGCAGTTTAGGAGGGGGGACGGAGAAGCATTTT.

V gene TRBV27 combines with J gene TRBJ1-2; TRBD1 aligns across 9 bases. The junction had 5 bases not matched to a gene; V was cut back by 4 bases and J by 2 bases. Germline CDR1 reads MNHEY; CDR2 reads SMNVEV (reference sequence). The CDR3 totals 15 residues. The CDR3 protein is CASSSTTGGNYGYTF. Written as DNA, the CDR3 is TGTGCCAGCAGTTCAACGACAGGGGGAAACTATGGCTACACCTTC.

The chain combines TRBV29-1 with TRBJ2-7; the D is unclear. The CDR3 is 11 residues long. Trimming pared 7 bases from V and 2 bases from J, leaving 9 bases between. Germline V lookup: CDR1 SQVTM, CDR2 ANQGSEA. In nucleotides, the CDR3 is TGCAGCGCGGAGACCCCCTACGAGCAGTACTTC. The encoded protein is CSAETPYEQYF.

The sample holds one count of this clone. The chain couples TRBV7-2 to TRBJ1-3, with D possibly matching TRBD1 (5 bases). Looked up from germline, CDR1 is SGHTA and CDR2 is FQGNSA. The CDR3 is 15 residues long. Trimming took 6 bases from V and 0 from J, leaving 12 bases between them. CDR3 DNA: TGTGCCAGCAGTCGGGGGAGAGGCTCTGGAAACACCATATATTTT. Translating it yields CASSRGRGSGNTIYF.

The chain joins TRBV4-2 to TRBJ2-3; tentatively, D is TRBD2 (5 bases). The V gene's germline CDR1 is LGHNA and CDR2 YNFKEQ. V gave up 5 bases and J gave up 2 bases, with 14 bases separating them. This CDR3 is built from 15 residues. CDR3 in DNA: TGTGCCAGCAGCATCCGGACTTTAGACACAGATACGCAGTATTTT. This translates into CASSIRTLDTDTQYF.

The chain joins TRBV24-1 to TRBJ1-5, with D tentatively TRBD1 (6 bases). The ends were cut back, 4 bases at V and 4 bases at J, with 10 bases in the middle. The CDR3 is made up of 14 amino acids. Germline values: CDR1 KGHDR, CDR2 SFDVKD. CDR3 sequence (DNA): TGTGCCACCAGTGACCAGGGGTGGAATCAGCCCCAGCATTTT. It translates to CATSDQGWNQPQHF.

This chain joins TRBV5-4 and TRBJ2-5; possible D gene TRBD1, 5 bases. V was clipped by 0 bases and J by 3 bases, with 12 bases between them. Germline V CDR1 and CDR2: SGHNT, YYREEE (reference sequence). This CDR3 has 15 residues. CDR3 in DNA: TGTGCCAGCAGCTTGGATACGGGCAGGGAAGAGACCCAGTACTTC. Translated, it gives CASSLDTGREETQYF.

The J gene is TRBJ2-7, the V gene TRBV7-6, with TRBD2 matching 11 bases. With 4 bases clipped from V and 2 bases from J, the junction kept 10 bases outside the gene matches. CDR3 length equals 17 residues. Germline CDR1 and CDR2: SGHVS and FNYEAQ. The DNA for the CDR3 is TGTGCCAGCAGCTCCTCAACTAGCGGGAGTAGACCCTACGAGCAGTACTTC. It codes for CASSSSTSGSRPYEQYF. Full variable domain (outside the CDR3, taken from reference TRBV7-6 and TRBJ2-7): GAGVSQSPRYKVTKRGQDVALRCDPISGHVSLYWYRQALGQGPEFLTYFNYEAQQDKSGLPNDRFSAERPEGSISTLTIQRTEQRDSAMYRCASSSSTSGSRPYEQYFGPGTRLTVT.

The chain recombines TRBV25-1 with TRBJ1-1, with D maybe TRBD1 (5 bases). The CDR3 spans 13 residues. V lost 1 base to trimming and J lost 9 bases, with 12 bases between them. Germline assignment: CDR1 MGHDK and CDR2 SYGVNS. The DNA for the CDR3 is TGTGCCAGCAGTGAATCAACGCCAGGGAAAGCTTTCTTT. This gives the protein CASSESTPGKAFF.

V and J are TRBV7-9 and TRBJ2-2; TRBD2 matches at 8 bases. Germline CDR1 and CDR2: SEHNR and FQNEAQ (reference sequence). V lost 5 bases to trimming and J lost 2 bases; unmatched junction nucleotides: 4. The CDR3 spans 15 residues. CDR3: CASSLTSGNTGELFF. The CDR3 nucleotides read TGTGCCAGCAGCCTCACTAGCGGAAACACCGGGGAGCTGTTTTTT. The full variable domain, its missing parts supplied by reference TRBV7-9 and TRBJ2-2, is DTGVSQNPRHKITKRGQNVTFRCDPISEHNRLYWYRQTLGQGPEFLTYFQNEAQLEKSRLLSDRFSAERPKGSFSTLEIQRTEQGDSAMYLCASSLTSGNTGELFFGEGSRLTVL.

The chain recombines TRBV5-1 with TRBJ2-2, with D maybe TRBD2 (6 bases). Germline CDR1 and CDR2: SGHRS and YFSETQ. V gave up 0 bases and J gave up 0 bases, with 9 bases separating them. CDR3 length: 16 amino acids. This CDR3 reads CASSLAGTSNTGELFF. The CDR3 DNA is TGCGCCAGCAGCTTGGCCGGGACTTCGAACACCGGGGAGCTGTTTTTT.

J is TRBJ1-3 and V is TRBV2; the D is unclear. The V end lost 5 bases, the J end lost 0 bases, and 8 bases lay between the germline ends. This CDR3 comprises 14 residues. CDR1 is SNHLY, CDR2 FYNNEI, per germline. CDR3 bases: TGTGCCAGCAGTCCTGGGAACTCTGGAAACACCATATATTTT. Amino acids: CASSPGNSGNTIYF. The full variable domain, rest sourced from reference TRBV2 and TRBJ1-3, is EPEVTQTPSHQVTQMGQEVILRCVPISNHLYFYWYRQILGQKVEFLVSFYNNEISEKSEIFDDQFSVERPDGSNFTLKIRSTKLEDSAMYFCASSPGNSGNTIYFGEGSWLTVV.

This clone was detected once. This chain connects TRBV29-1 to TRBJ1-5; 10 bases line up with TRBD1. The V and J ends lost 7 bases and 7 bases, in that order; junction bases with no gene match: 10. The CDR3 extends over 14 amino acids. Germline V gene lookup returns CDR1 SQVTM and CDR2 ANQGSEA. The CDR3 nucleotides are TGCAGCGCCCGGGACAGGGGTCCGGAACAGCCCCAGCATTTT. It encodes CSARDRGPEQPQHF.

The rearrangement links TRBV20-1 to TRBJ2-7; D not resolved. Trimming cost V 7 bases and J 1 base, with 5 bases left between them. The germline V gene has CDR1 DFQATT and CDR2 SNEGSKA (reference sequence). The CDR3 runs 10 residues. For the CDR3, the DNA is TGCAGTGTAGGATCCTACGAGCAGTACTTC. Translation gives CSVGSYEQYF.

This chain connects TRBV18 to TRBJ2-5, with 9 bases fitting TRBD1. The CDR3 is made up of 18 amino acids. Unmatched junction bases numbered 16, after V lost 3 bases and J lost 5 bases. Per germline, CDR1 KGHSH and CDR2 LQKENI. The CDR3 is CASSPRRQGVIGLETQYF. In nucleotides, the CDR3 is TGTGCCAGCTCACCCAGGCGACAGGGGGTTATCGGGTTGGAGACCCAGTACTTC.

The chain couples TRBV7-9 to TRBJ1-2, with D possibly being TRBD1 (5 bases). The CDR3 consists of 13 residues. Trimming pared 4 bases from V and 7 bases from J, leaving 13 bases between. Germline V gene lookup returns CDR1 SEHNR and CDR2 FQNEAQ (reference sequence). CDR3 DNA: TGTGCCAGCAGCTCGTCCGGGGGAATTGGCTACACCTTC. As protein: CASSSSGGIGYTF.

The rearrangement uses TRBV30 and TRBJ2-3; D is perhaps TRBD2 (6 bases). The ends were cut back, 3 bases at V and 3 bases at J, with 10 bases in the middle. The CDR3 extends over 13 amino acids. Germline-derived CDR1 and CDR2 are GTSNPN and SVGIG (reference sequence). CDR3 sequence: CAWRMGGTDTQYF. Written as DNA, the CDR3 is TGTGCCTGGAGGATGGGGGGAACAGATACGCAGTATTTT.

This chain connects TRBV6-5 to TRBJ1-5; D is ambiguous. The CDR3 length is 15 residues. Trimming shortened V by 4 bases and J by 5 bases, and 15 bases separated the two germline ends. Germline values: CDR1 MNHEY, CDR2 SVGAGI. The CDR3 DNA reads as TGTGCCAGCAGTTTAGGACTTATAGCGCATCAGCCCCAGCATTTT. The encoded protein is CASSLGLIAHQPQHF.

This sequence joins TRBV28 and TRBJ2-7, with a tentative D call TRBD1 (5 bases). CDR1 is MDHEN and CDR2 is SYDVKM in the germline V gene. This CDR3 region has 13 residues. V was clipped by 3 bases and J by 0 bases, with 6 bases between them. The chain's CDR3 is CASSFDSSYEQYF. Here the CDR3 DNA reads TGTGCCAGCAGTTTCGACAGCTCCTACGAGCAGTACTTC.

This sequence joins TRBV30 and TRBJ1-5; 11 bases are a match to TRBD1. V lost 0 bases and J lost 7; bases outside the gene matches: 5. Germline CDR1 reads GTSNPN; CDR2 reads SVGIG (reference sequence). The CDR3 length is 15 residues. CDR3 loop: CAWSVGTGGGQPQHF. CDR3 DNA sequence: TGTGCCTGGAGTGTCGGGACAGGGGGAGGGCAGCCCCAGCATTTT.

The chain recombines TRBV7-2 with TRBJ1-1, with D perhaps matching TRBD1 (6 bases). Germline loops: CDR1 SGHTA, CDR2 FQGNSA. Trimming left V 4 bases short and J 8 bases short, with 14 bases between. The CDR3 spans 13 residues. CDR3 DNA: TGTGCCAGCAGCTCAAGACTGGACAGAGAAGCTTTCTTT. This sequence encodes CASSSRLDREAFF.

This clone was seen once. V is TRBV11-3 and J is TRBJ1-1; D is unclear. The germline V gene encodes CDR1 SGHNT and CDR2 YENEEA. The V end was cut by 5 bases, the J end by 2 bases, with 15 bases between. The CDR3 length is 15 residues. The CDR3: CASSPLREVNTEAFF. The CDR3 nucleotides are TGTGCCAGCAGCCCCCTCCGGGAGGTAAACACTGAAGCTTTCTTT.

V is TRBV30 and J is TRBJ1-6, with D perhaps matching TRBD1 (5 bases). The CDR3 runs 12 residues. Germline V gives CDR1 GTSNPN, CDR2 SVGIG (reference sequence). The V and J ends lost 4 bases and 10 bases respectively, with 11 bases between them. The CDR3 bases are TGTGCCTGGAACCGGGACCCATCACCCCTCCACTTT. This translates into CAWNRDPSPLHF.

Comments on this clone: A junction boundary mismatches the germline segment, possibly from a read error. The rearrangement uses TRBV6-1 and TRBJ1-2; 7 bases align to TRBD1. This CDR3 comprises 16 residues. Germline V CDR1 and CDR2: MNHNS, SASEGT. The CDR3 spells CASSENNRGTGHGHTF. CDR3 coding DNA: TGTGCCAGCAGCGAAAATAACAGGGGAACTGGCCATGGCCACACCTTC.

The chain employs TRBV14 and TRBJ1-1; maybe TRBD1 (5 bases). The CDR3 totals 15 residues. Between the trimmed V and J ends, which lost 1 base and 4 bases, there was a span of 13 bases. Germline loops: CDR1 SGHDN, CDR2 FVKESK. The chain's CDR3 is CASSQAAGRGTEAFF. In DNA, the CDR3 is TGTGCCAGCAGCCAAGCGGCGGGTAGGGGCACTGAAGCTTTCTTT.